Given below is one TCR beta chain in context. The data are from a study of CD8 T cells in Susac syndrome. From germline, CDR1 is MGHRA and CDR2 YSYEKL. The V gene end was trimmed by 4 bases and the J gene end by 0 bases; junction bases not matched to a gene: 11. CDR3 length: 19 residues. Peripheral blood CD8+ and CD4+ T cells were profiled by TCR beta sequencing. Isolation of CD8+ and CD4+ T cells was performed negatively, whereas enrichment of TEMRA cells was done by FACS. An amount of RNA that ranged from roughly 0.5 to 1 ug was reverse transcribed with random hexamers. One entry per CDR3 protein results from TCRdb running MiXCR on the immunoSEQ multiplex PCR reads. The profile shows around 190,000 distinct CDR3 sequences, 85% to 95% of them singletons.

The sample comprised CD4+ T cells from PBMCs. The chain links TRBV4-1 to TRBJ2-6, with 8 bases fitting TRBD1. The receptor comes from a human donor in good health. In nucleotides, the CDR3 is TGCGCCAGCAGCCTCGAGCGGGCAGGGGGCTCCTCTGGGGCCAACGTCCTGACTTTC. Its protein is CASSLERAGGSSGANVLTF.